This TCR beta chain was obtained from a study of response to subunit inactivated influenza vaccine. General study results and limits: Authors proposed each seasonal influenza vaccination draws in few new T cells.

A single record per CDR3 protein comes from TCRdb applying MiXCR to the RT-PCR reads. This table has roughly 520,000 distinct CDR3 sequences, around 25% appearing once. About this clonotype: Its specificity is not known.

The receptor's source is a man aged 50 to 59 who received an inactivated influenza vaccine. The sequenced sample was CD4+ T cells sorted from PBMCs, obtained 5 days after vaccination.

The CDR3 spells CATGTGASYEQYF. CDR3 coding DNA: TGTGCCACCGGGACAGGGGCATCCTACGAGCAGTACTTC. The J gene is TRBJ2-7, the V gene TRBV10-3, with TRBD1 identical over 10 bases. J lost 1 base, V lost 10 bases, and 4 bases had no gene match. This CDR3 has 13 amino acids. Germline-derived CDR1 and CDR2 are ENHRY and SYGVKD.